One sample yielded the 28 T cell receptor beta chains listed below, sequenced in a study of T-cell reconstitution after alpha-beta-depleted transplantation in children. TCRbeta library construction was performed incorporating unique molecular identifiers. TCRdb re-called the PCR reads with MiXCR, one entry per CDR3 protein. This table has about 610,000 distinct CDR3 sequences, under 12% appearing once. The starting material was PBMCs from the stem cell graft donor, obtained from the stem cell graft. The receptors shown here come from a human donor who donated a stem cell graft to a child with acute myeloid leukemia.

This clonotype was counted ten times or more. The chain recombines TRBV7-6 with TRBJ2-1, with 10 positions matching TRBD1. Trimming cost V 2 bases and J 4 bases; bases outside gene matches: 5. The CDR3 is 16 residues long. Per the germline V gene, CDR1 is SGHVS and CDR2 is FNYEAQ. CDR3 nucleotides: TGTGCCAGCAGCTTACGGACAGGGGGACAGTACAATGAGCAGTTCTTC. Translating it yields CASSLRTGGQYNEQFF. Based on the CDR3 plus reference TRBV7-6 and TRBJ2-1, the full variable domain is GAGVSQSPRYKVTKRGQDVALRCDPISGHVSLYWYRQALGQGPEFLTYFNYEAQQDKSGLPNDRFSAERPEGSISTLTIQRTEQRDSAMYRCASSLRTGGQYNEQFFGPGTRLTVL.

CDR3 sequence: CASSYSDSANYGYTF. CDR3 coding DNA: TGTGCCAGCAGTTACTCGGACAGTGCTAACTATGGCTACACCTTC. This chain links TRBV6-5 with TRBJ1-2; D might be TRBD1 (6 bases). Trimming shortened V by 0 bases and J by 0 bases, and 8 bases separated the two germline ends. From germline, CDR1 is MNHEY and CDR2 SVGAGI. The CDR3 contains 15 residues.

The J gene is TRBJ2-7, the V gene TRBV29-1; D unclear. CDR3 size: 12 residues. V was pared by 7 bases and J by 0 bases, with 10 bases between. Germline V lookup: CDR1 SQVTM, CDR2 ANQGSEA. CDR3 DNA: TGCAGCGCTTCGACTCCCTCCTACGAGCAGTACTTC. Protein sequence: CSASTPSYEQYF.

V and J are TRBV5-1 and TRBJ2-1, with 13 bases lining up with TRBD2. The CDR3 loop spans 14 amino acids. The V gene's germline CDR1 is SGHRS and CDR2 YFSETQ. J lost 7 bases, V lost 6 bases, and 4 bases had no gene match. The CDR3 sequence is CASNVGLAGNEQFF. DNA for the CDR3: TGCGCCAGCAATGTGGGACTAGCGGGAAATGAGCAGTTCTTC. Variable domain in full (rest from reference TRBV5-1 and TRBJ2-1): KAGVTQTPRYLIKTRGQQVTLSCSPISGHRSVSWYQQTPGQGLQFLFEYFSETQRNKGNFPGRFSGRQFSNSRSEMNVSTLELGDSALYLCASNVGLAGNEQFFGPGTRLTVL.

This clonotype appeared a few times. The chain recombines TRBV21-1 with TRBJ2-7; TRBD1, the table's D call, was not compared with the DNA. TRBV21-1 is tagged as a pseudogene. The CDR3 runs 15 residues. CDR3 DNA sequence: TGTGCCAGCAGCGCCAGGGGGCCGAGCTCCTACGAGCAGTACTTC. Its translation: CASSARGPSSYEQYF.

This clonotype came up a few times. V and J are TRBV15 and TRBJ2-3, with TRBD2 matching over 7 bases. The CDR3 is 17 amino acids. The germline V gene encodes CDR1 LNHNV and CDR2 YYDKDF (reference sequence). Unmatched junction bases numbered 10, after V lost 0 bases and J lost 4 bases. CDR3: CATSRDGAGVGPDTQYF. CDR3 sequence (DNA): TGTGCCACCAGCAGAGATGGGGCGGGAGTTGGTCCAGATACGCAGTATTTT.

This chain uses TRBV6-2 or TRBV6-3 with TRBJ2-7; TRBD1 might be the D (7 bases). Germline assignment: CDR1 MNHEY and CDR2 SVGEGT. The CDR3 has 15 amino acids. V was clipped by 8 bases and J by 3 bases, with 20 bases between them. CDR3 in amino acids: CASWDDRAGFYEQYF. CDR3 coding DNA: TGTGCCAGCTGGGACGACAGGGCGGGATTCTACGAGCAGTACTTC.

This clonotype appeared many times. The chain uses TRBV12-5 and TRBJ2-2; the match to TRBD2 covers 10 bases. The CDR3 spans 15 residues. Trimming removed 6 bases from V and 4 bases from J; junction bases left unmatched: 5. Germline loops: CDR1 LGHNT, CDR2 FRNRAP. The CDR3 loop is CASGLLAGPTGELFF. CDR3 DNA: TGTGCTAGTGGCCTACTAGCGGGACCCACCGGGGAGCTGTTTTTT.

DNA of the CDR3: TGTGCCAGCAGAAGTGGGAGCCCCCAGAGTCAGCCCCAGCATTTT. It encodes CASRSGSPQSQPQHF. The chain carries TRBV6-2 or TRBV6-3 and TRBJ1-5, with D unclear. The V end lost 6 bases, the J end lost 6 bases, and 18 bases lay between the germline ends. Looked up from germline, CDR1 is MNHEY and CDR2 is SVGEGT. This CDR3 contains 15 residues.

This clonotype was detected only a few times. This chain connects TRBV18 to TRBJ2-7; TRBD2 aligns across 8 bases. The trim removed 2 bases at V and 3 bases at J, leaving 3 bases unmatched. The germline CDR1 and CDR2 sequences are KGHSH and LQKENI. The CDR3 loop spans 14 amino acids. The CDR3 is CASSPGSGDYEQYF. In DNA form, the CDR3 reads TGTGCCAGCTCACCAGGTAGCGGGGACTACGAGCAGTACTTC.

This clonotype has a handful of counts. A read error may account for a junction end that differs from germline. The rearrangement uses TRBV4-1 and TRBJ2-4, with 11 bases identical to TRBD2. From germline, CDR1 is MGHRA and CDR2 YSYEKL. The CDR3 contains 17 residues. CDR3 DNA: TGCGCCAGCAGTCAAGCGACTAGCGGGGTAGCCAAAAACATTCAGTACTTC. As protein: CASSQATSGVAKNIQYF.

V usage is TRBV3-1 and J usage is TRBJ1-4; no reliable D call. Trimming removed 4 bases from V and 11 bases from J, with 20 bases in between. Germline V lookup: CDR1 LGHDT, CDR2 YNNKEL (reference sequence). The CDR3 spans 15 residues. CDR3: CASSPTGPTFGKLFF. The DNA of the CDR3 is TGTGCCAGCAGCCCGACCGGACCCACCTTTGGGAAACTGTTTTTT.

The genes are TRBV30 and TRBJ1-1; D unclear. V was trimmed by 1 base and J by 10 bases, leaving 19 bases between them. In germline, CDR1 is GTSNPN, CDR2 SVGIG (reference sequence). This CDR3 has 14 amino acids. The CDR3 is CAWSGGRLNRGAFF. In DNA, the CDR3 is TGTGCCTGGAGTGGCGGACGGTTGAATCGGGGAGCTTTCTTT.

This clonotype was recorded a few times. This chain connects TRBV25-1 to TRBJ2-7; either TRBD1 or TRBD2 may supply D (5 bases each). This CDR3 spans 15 amino acids. Germline V gene sequence: CDR1 MGHDK, CDR2 SYGVNS. Trimming pared 3 bases from V and 2 bases from J, leaving 14 bases between. The CDR3 protein is CASSDRGRGPYEQYF. The CDR3 region has the DNA TGTGCCAGCAGTGACCGGGGACGCGGGCCCTACGAGCAGTACTTC.

This clonotype appeared many times. The chain combines TRBV24-1 with TRBJ2-3; D is ambiguous. Germline CDR1 KGHDR, CDR2 SFDVKD. This CDR3 region has 16 residues. Trimming shortened V by 1 base and J by 4 bases, and 14 bases separated the two germline ends. The CDR3 coding sequence is TGTGCCACCAGTGATTTTGCCTCGTCAGTAGCAGATACGCAGTATTTT. Its protein is CATSDFASSVADTQYF.

Many counts were recorded for this clonotype. The chain couples TRBV5-6 to TRBJ2-7; TRBD2 might be the D (6 bases). The germline V gene encodes CDR1 SGHDT and CDR2 YYEEEE. V was clipped by 2 bases and J by 6 bases, with 15 bases between them. The CDR3 covers 14 residues. The CDR3 nucleotides are TGTGCCAGCAGCTTCGGAGGGAGTGGGCTCGAGCAGTACTTC. This sequence encodes CASSFGGSGLEQYF. Full variable domain (outside the CDR3, taken from reference TRBV5-6 and TRBJ2-7): DAGVTQSPTHLIKTRGQQVTLRCSPKSGHDTVSWYQQALGQGPQFIFQYYEEEERQRGNFPDRFSGHQFPNYSSELNVNALLLGDSALYLCASSFGGSGLEQYFGPGTRLTVT.

This clonotype was observed a handful of times. V usage is TRBV12-3 or TRBV12-4 and J usage is TRBJ2-2, with TRBD2 identical over 10 bases. The CDR3 covers 15 residues. The ends lost 3 bases at V and 7 bases at J; junction bases unmatched: 5. The CDR3 spells CASSFLAGANGELFF. CDR3 in DNA: TGTGCCAGCAGTTTCCTAGCGGGAGCGAACGGGGAGCTGTTTTTT.

This clonotype occurred a few times. This chain connects TRBV7-8 to TRBJ1-2; a possible D gene is TRBD1 (5 bases). Trimming left V 5 bases short and J 3 bases short, with 16 bases between. This CDR3 has 15 residues. From germline, CDR1 is SGHVS and CDR2 FQNEAQ. The CDR3 bases are TGTGCCAGCAGCCTAGGCGGGGGAGGGGACTATGGCTACACCTTC. Translated: CASSLGGGGDYGYTF.

This clonotype was detected a few times. V usage is TRBV7-2 and J usage is TRBJ1-4, with 7 bases aligning to TRBD1. The J segment lost 0 bases and the V segment lost 5 bases, leaving 3 bases of the junction unmatched. Per germline, CDR1 SGHTA and CDR2 FQGNSA. The CDR3 has 15 amino acids. The CDR3 protein is CASSRDRATNEKLFF. The DNA of the CDR3 is TGTGCCAGCAGCCGCGACAGGGCAACTAATGAAAAACTGTTTTTT.

Ten or more counts support this clonotype. This chain links TRBV6-1 with TRBJ2-1; D gene uncertain. Trimming took 5 bases from V and 2 from J, leaving 16 bases between them. The CDR3 is 16 amino acids. CDR1 and CDR2 (germline): MNHNS, SASEGT. This CDR3 is CASSLIRPMPYNEQFF. For the CDR3, the DNA is TGTGCCAGCAGTCTCATCCGGCCTATGCCCTACAATGAGCAGTTCTTC.

This clonotype was found a few times. The chain combines TRBV28 with TRBJ2-7; TRBD1 agrees at 9 bases. Germline V CDR1 and CDR2: MDHEN, SYDVKM. This CDR3 is built from 15 residues. The V and J ends lost 4 bases and 0 bases, in that order; junction bases with no gene match: 4. As DNA, the CDR3 is TGTGCCAGCAGTTCGACAGGGGGGAGCTCCTACGAGCAGTACTTC. Amino acid sequence: CASSSTGGSSYEQYF.

This clonotype was seen only a few times. This chain links TRBV18 with TRBJ2-4, with D unclear. The CDR3 sequence is 15 residues long. Germline CDR1 is KGHSH and CDR2 is LQKENI. The V end lost 6 bases, the J end lost 0 bases, and 12 bases lay between the germline ends. The CDR3: CASSVDRVAKNIQYF. CDR3 DNA sequence: TGTGCCAGCTCGGTAGATCGGGTAGCCAAAAACATTCAGTACTTC. Supplemented by reference TRBV18 and TRBJ2-4, the full variable domain reads NAGVMQNPRHLVRRRGQEARLRCSPMKGHSHVYWYRQLPEEGLKFMVYLQKENIIDESGMPKERFSAEFPKEGPSILRIQQVVRGDSAAYFCASSVDRVAKNIQYFGAGTRLSVL.

The V gene is TRBV20-1, the J gene TRBJ2-7; 10 bases are a match to TRBD2. This CDR3 has 15 residues. V was clipped by 0 bases and J by 3 bases; unmatched bases: 5. Germline V gene sequence: CDR1 DFQATT, CDR2 SNEGSKA (reference sequence). The CDR3 loop reads CSARDPRTSGYEQYF. The CDR3 DNA reads as TGCAGTGCTAGAGATCCTCGGACTAGCGGCTACGAGCAGTACTTC.

The chain has TRBV20-1 and TRBJ1-2; D may be TRBD1 (6 bases). The CDR3 consists of 16 residues. The V end lost 0 bases, the J end lost 8 bases, and 22 bases lay between the germline ends. Per germline, CDR1 DFQATT and CDR2 SNEGSKA (reference sequence). The CDR3 sequence is CSARDLEEWGASGYTF. DNA of the CDR3: TGCAGTGCTAGAGATTTAGAAGAGTGGGGGGCAAGCGGCTACACCTTC.

There are a few counts of this clonotype. The rearrangement uses TRBV28 and TRBJ2-7; TRBD1 aligns across 7 bases. This CDR3 has 15 residues. The trim removed 6 bases at V and 0 bases at J, leaving 8 bases unmatched. Germline assignment: CDR1 MDHEN and CDR2 SYDVKM. The CDR3 reads CASSPGQSFSYEQYF. CDR3 nucleotide sequence: TGTGCCAGCAGCCCGGGACAGAGTTTCTCCTACGAGCAGTACTTC.

This clonotype was recorded a few times. This sequence joins TRBV27 and TRBJ1-1, with 7 bases matching TRBD1. There are 15 residues in the CDR3. The V and J ends lost 2 bases and 7 bases, in that order; junction bases with no gene match: 10. Germline lookup yields CDR1 MNHEY and CDR2 SMNVEV (reference sequence). Written as DNA, the CDR3 is TGTGCCAGCAGTTTAGCAAAGGGGGCGCGGGATGAAGCTTTCTTT. Protein product: CASSLAKGARDEAFF.

This clonotype was detected only a few times. The gene calls are TRBV7-2 and TRBJ2-2; maybe TRBD1 (5 bases). Deletions cut 6 bases from V and 2 bases from J, with 10 bases between. CDR1 is SGHTA and CDR2 is FQGNSA in the germline V gene. This CDR3 is 14 amino acids long. The CDR3 is CASRGAVNTGELFF. The CDR3, as DNA: TGTGCCAGCAGAGGGGCTGTTAACACCGGGGAGCTGTTTTTT.

This clonotype was detected only a few times. The CDR3 reads CASSTQLTRNTIYF. The CDR3 region has the DNA TGTGCCAGCAGTACCCAACTGACCCGAAACACCATATATTTT. The V call is TRBV6-1, the J call TRBJ1-3, with D unclear. This CDR3 contains 14 residues. The V and J ends lost 5 bases and 5 bases respectively, with 13 bases between them. Germline loops: CDR1 MNHNS, CDR2 SASEGT.